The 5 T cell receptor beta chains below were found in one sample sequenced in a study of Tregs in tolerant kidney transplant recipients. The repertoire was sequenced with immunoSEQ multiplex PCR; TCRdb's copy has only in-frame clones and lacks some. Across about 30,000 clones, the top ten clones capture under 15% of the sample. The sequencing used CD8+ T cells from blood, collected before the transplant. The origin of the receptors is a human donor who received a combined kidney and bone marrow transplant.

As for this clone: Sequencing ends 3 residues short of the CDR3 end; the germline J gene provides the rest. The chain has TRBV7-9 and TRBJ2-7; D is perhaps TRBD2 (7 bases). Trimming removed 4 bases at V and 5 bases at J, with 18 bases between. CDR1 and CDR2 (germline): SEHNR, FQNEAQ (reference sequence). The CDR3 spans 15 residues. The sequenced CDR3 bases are TGTGCCAGCAGCTCAGGAGGGGGGGCAAGGAACGAG. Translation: CASSSGGGARNE. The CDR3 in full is CASSSGGGARNEQYF.

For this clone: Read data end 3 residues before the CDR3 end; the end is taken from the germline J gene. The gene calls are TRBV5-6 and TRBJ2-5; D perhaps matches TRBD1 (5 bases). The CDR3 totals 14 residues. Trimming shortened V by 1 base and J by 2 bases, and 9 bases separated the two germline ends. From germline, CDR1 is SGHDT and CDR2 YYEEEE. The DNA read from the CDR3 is TGTGCCAGCAGCTTGTTCAGGGATCAAGAGACC. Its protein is CASSLFRDQET. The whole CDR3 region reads CASSLFRDQETQYF. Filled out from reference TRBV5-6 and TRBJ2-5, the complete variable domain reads DAGVTQSPTHLIKTRGQQVTLRCSPKSGHDTVSWYQQALGQGPQFIFQYYEEEERQRGNFPDRFSGHQFPNYSSELNVNALLLGDSALYLCASSLFRDQETQYFGPGTRLLVL.

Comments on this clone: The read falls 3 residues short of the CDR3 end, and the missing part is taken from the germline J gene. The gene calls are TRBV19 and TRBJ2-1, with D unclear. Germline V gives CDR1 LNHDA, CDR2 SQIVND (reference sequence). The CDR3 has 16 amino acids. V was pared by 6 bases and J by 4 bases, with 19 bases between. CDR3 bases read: TGTGCCAGTAGCAGTCCGTTTCGACTCCGGTACAATGAG. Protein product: CASSSPFRLRYNE. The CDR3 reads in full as CASSSPFRLRYNEQFF. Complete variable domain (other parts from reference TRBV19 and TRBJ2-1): DGGITQSPKYLFRKEGQNVTLSCEQNLNHDAMYWYRQDPGQGLRLIYYSQIVNDFQKGDIAEGYSVSREKKESFPLTVTSAQKNPTAFYLCASSSPFRLRYNEQFFGPGTRLTVL.

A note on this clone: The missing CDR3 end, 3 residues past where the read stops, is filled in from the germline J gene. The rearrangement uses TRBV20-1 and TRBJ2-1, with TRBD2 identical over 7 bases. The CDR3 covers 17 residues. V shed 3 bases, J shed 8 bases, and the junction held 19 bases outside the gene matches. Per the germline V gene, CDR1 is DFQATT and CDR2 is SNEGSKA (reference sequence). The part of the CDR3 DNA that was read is TGCAGTGCTAGGGGCCGCTACAGGACTAGTAGTCTTGATGAG. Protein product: CSARGRYRTSSLDE. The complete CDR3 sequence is CSARGRYRTSSLDEQFF.

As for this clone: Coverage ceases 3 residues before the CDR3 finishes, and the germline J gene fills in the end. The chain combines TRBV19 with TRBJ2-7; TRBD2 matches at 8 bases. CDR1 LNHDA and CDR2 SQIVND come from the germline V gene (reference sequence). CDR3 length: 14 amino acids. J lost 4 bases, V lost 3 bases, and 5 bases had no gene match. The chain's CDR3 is CASSMGLVGYEQYF. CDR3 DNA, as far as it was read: TGTGCCAGTAGTATGGGACTAGTCGGGTACGAG.